The next 22 T cell receptor beta chains were all read from a single sample in a study of glioma-infiltrating T cells. Using RNA template, CDR3s of TCR alpha and beta were amplified with iRepertoire arm-PCR. TCRdb reanalysed the multiplex PCR reads using MiXCR and keeps one entry per CDR3 protein. The table has around 390,000 distinct CDR3 sequences, roughly two fifths seen once. The source material was glioma tissue, nonneoplastic brain tissue, or PBMCs (not recorded which). These receptors all stem from a human donor with low-grade glioma or glioblastoma, undergoing nonglioma brain surgery, or in good health (not recorded which).

This clonotype was found many times. This sequence joins TRBV4-3 and TRBJ1-1; 7 nucleotides match TRBD1. The CDR3 loop spans 15 amino acids. With V trimmed by 3 bases and J by 4 bases, 8 bases remained unmatched. Germline CDR1 LGHNA, CDR2 YSLEER. CDR3 DNA sequence: TGCGCCAGCAGCCAGTTAGACAGGGATACCACTGAAGCTTTCTTT. The encoded protein is CASSQLDRDTTEAFF.

The gene calls are TRBV7-2 and TRBJ2-7, with D uncertain. The ends were cut back, 0 bases at V and 5 bases at J, with 8 bases in the middle. Germline V gene lookup returns CDR1 SGHTA and CDR2 FQGNSA. The CDR3 runs 13 residues. CDR3 coding DNA: TGTGCCAGCAGCTTAGCCGCTCCAAACGAGCAGTACTTC. Translating it yields CASSLAAPNEQYF.

This chain connects TRBV12-3 or TRBV12-4 to TRBJ1-2; D unresolved. The CDR3 loop spans 15 amino acids. The V end lost 4 bases, the J end lost 2 bases, and 14 bases lay between the germline ends. The CDR3 region is CASSSLEPWNYGYTF. The CDR3 DNA reads as TGTGCCAGCAGTTCCTTGGAACCTTGGAACTATGGCTACACCTTC.

The rearrangement joins TRBV6-2 or TRBV6-3 to TRBJ1-2; D is ambiguous. The V and J ends lost 4 bases and 4 bases respectively, with 16 bases between them. Per germline, CDR1 MNHEY and CDR2 SVGEGT. CDR3 size: 15 residues. CDR3 amino acids: CASSSAGLVLYGYTF. The CDR3 coding sequence is TGTGCCAGCAGTTCGGCAGGCCTAGTCCTCTATGGCTACACCTTC.

About this clonotype itself: The CDR3 end shows no conserved phenylalanine or tryptophan, and so a read error is likely. This rearrangement joins TRBV28 to TRBJ2-7, with 8 bases fitting TRBD1. CDR1 and CDR2 from the germline V gene are MDHEN and SYDVKM. CDR3 length: 15 amino acids. V dropped 6 bases and J dropped 2; count of bases not matched to a gene: 9. This CDR3 is CASSRGQGSPYEQYI. The CDR3 nucleotides read TGTGCCAGCAGCCGCGGACAGGGCTCCCCCTACGAGCAGTACATC.

Only a few counts were recorded for this clonotype. The chain has TRBV7-3 and TRBJ2-2, with D possibly being TRBD1 (5 bases). The length of the CDR3 is 13 residues. Germline-derived CDR1 and CDR2 are SGHTA and FQGTGA. Deletions cut 1 base from V and 7 bases from J, with 7 bases between. The CDR3: CASSLSRDGELFF. The CDR3 DNA follows: TGTGCCAGCAGCTTAAGCAGGGACGGGGAGCTGTTTTTT.

This clonotype was counted ten times or more. The chain couples TRBV24-1 to TRBJ2-5, with D hard to call. The V and J ends lost 4 bases and 1 base respectively, with 6 bases between them. The CDR3 has 13 amino acids. CDR1 KGHDR and CDR2 SFDVKD come from the germline V gene. CDR3 region: CATSDPPQETQYF. The CDR3 region has the DNA TGTGCCACCAGTGACCCGCCCCAAGAGACCCAGTACTTC.

This clonotype was counted between two and nine times. V and J are TRBV20-1 and TRBJ2-2; D possibly corresponds to TRBD2 (6 bases). Germline V CDR1 and CDR2: DFQATT, SNEGSKA (reference sequence). Trimming left V 5 bases short and J 1 base short, with 14 bases between. There are 15 residues in the CDR3. The CDR3 protein is CSAGGRRGNTGELFF. CDR3 nucleotides: TGCAGTGCTGGGGGGAGGAGGGGGAACACCGGGGAGCTGTTTTTT.

The rearrangement joins TRBV28 to TRBJ2-5; D gene ambiguous. With 4 bases removed from V and 5 bases from J, the gap between germline ends came to 17 bases. CDR1 is MDHEN and CDR2 is SYDVKM in the germline V gene. The CDR3 runs to 15 residues. CDR3 bases: TGTGCCAGCAGTTATTCTGGGCGCGGCATGGAGACCCAGTACTTC. As protein: CASSYSGRGMETQYF.

The rearrangement uses TRBV5-1 and TRBJ2-1, with 9 bases that match TRBD2. There are 15 residues in the CDR3. Per germline, CDR1 SGHRS and CDR2 YFSETQ. After removal of 4 bases from V and 7 bases from J, the junction contained 9 bases not matched to a gene. CDR3 sequence (DNA): TGCGCCAGCAGCCGGGGTCTAGCGGGAAGGAATGAGCAGTTCTTC. Its translation is CASSRGLAGRNEQFF.

This clonotype was detected a few times. This sequence joins TRBV28 and TRBJ1-1; D call uncertain. CDR3 size: 16 residues. CDR1 MDHEN and CDR2 SYDVKM come from the germline V gene. Trimming pared 3 bases from V and 0 bases from J, leaving 14 bases between. CDR3 in amino acids: CASSFNLGELNTEAFF. DNA for the CDR3: TGTGCCAGCAGTTTCAATCTTGGGGAATTGAACACTGAAGCTTTCTTT.

CDR3 loop: CASSLVGFGGTSYNEQFF. CDR3 nucleotides: TGTGCCAGCAGTTTAGTCGGTTTCGGCGGGACCTCCTACAATGAGCAGTTCTTC. The rearrangement joins TRBV27 to TRBJ2-1, with D perhaps TRBD2 (6 bases). Germline CDR1 reads MNHEY; CDR2 reads SMNVEV (reference sequence). Between the trimmed V and J ends, which lost 2 bases and 0 bases, there was a span of 17 bases. This CDR3 region has 18 residues.

As for this clonotype: A much larger clone lies a single base off, so this may be a read error. V gene TRBV6-1 combines with J gene TRBJ2-2; unclear D gene. This CDR3 comprises 13 residues. Germline CDR1 reads MNHNS; CDR2 reads SASEGT. Trimming took off 6 bases at V and 7 bases at J, with 12 bases between the two ends. This CDR3 is CASSLFPNGELFF. The CDR3 region has the DNA TGTGCCAGCAGCCTATTCCCCAACGGGGAGCTGTTTTTT.

As concerns this clonotype: This may arise from a read error, as a much more abundant clone is one base away. The conserved phenylalanine or tryptophan is not found at the CDR3 terminus, so this likely reflects a read error. The genes are TRBV15 and TRBJ1-3, with unresolved D. Germline CDR1 is LNHNV and CDR2 is YYDKDF (reference sequence). The CDR3 covers 17 residues. The V and J ends lost 0 bases and 0 bases respectively, with 12 bases between them. Written as DNA, the CDR3 is TGTGCCACCAGCAGAGAGCGGCAGGTGATCTCTGGAAACACCATATATTCT. Translated, it gives CATSRERQVISGNTIYS.

In this sample, this clonotype turned up a few times. The chain couples TRBV2 to TRBJ2-5; D is undetermined. V was clipped by 2 bases and J by 2 bases, with 9 bases between them. Germline values: CDR1 SNHLY, CDR2 FYNNEI. The CDR3 has 14 amino acids. Here the CDR3 DNA reads TGTGCCAGCAGTGAAATCCTATCACAAGAGACCCAGTACTTC. It yields the protein CASSEILSQETQYF. Full variable domain (remainder filled in from reference TRBV2 and TRBJ2-5): EPEVTQTPSHQVTQMGQEVILRCVPISNHLYFYWYRQILGQKVEFLVSFYNNEISEKSEIFDDQFSVERPDGSNFTLKIRSTKLEDSAMYFCASSEILSQETQYFGPGTRLLVL.

This clonotype appeared once. This chain uses TRBV28 with TRBJ1-3; tentatively, D is TRBD1 (5 bases). CDR1 MDHEN and CDR2 SYDVKM come from the germline V gene. V was pared by 11 bases and J by 4 bases, with 15 bases between. This CDR3 has 13 amino acids. The CDR3 region is CAGNKGPGNTIYF. CDR3 nucleotides: TGTGCCGGCAACAAGGGACCAGGAAACACCATATATTTT.

This clonotype occurred many times. The chain joins TRBV7-9 to TRBJ1-2; D not certain. This CDR3 has 12 amino acids. In germline, CDR1 is SEHNR, CDR2 FQNEAQ (reference sequence). The V end was cut by 4 bases, the J end by 4 bases, with 7 bases between. The DNA of the CDR3 is TGTGCCAGCAGCTCGATTTCCTATGGCTACACCTTC. This translates into CASSSISYGYTF.

The genes are TRBV15 and TRBJ2-6, with D tentatively TRBD2 (6 bases). CDR1 and CDR2 from the germline V gene are LNHNV and YYDKDF (reference sequence). The CDR3 extends over 16 amino acids. Trimming cost V 1 base and J 1 base, with 8 bases left between them. The CDR3 protein is CATSRGGESGANVLTF. DNA of the CDR3: TGTGCCACCAGCAGAGGGGGGGAATCTGGGGCCAACGTCCTGACTTTC.

The gene calls are TRBV20-1 and TRBJ1-5, with D possibly being TRBD1 (5 bases). Germline assignment: CDR1 DFQATT and CDR2 SNEGSKA (reference sequence). Deletions cut 1 base from V and 5 bases from J, with 9 bases between. The CDR3 is made up of 13 amino acids. The CDR3 DNA sequence: TGCAGTGCTAGAGGGGACGGGGATCAGCCCCAGCATTTT. It yields the protein CSARGDGDQPQHF.

At least ten counts were recorded for this clonotype. The chain carries TRBV27 and TRBJ1-2, with D possibly matching TRBD1 (5 bases). The V and J ends lost 0 bases and 6 bases respectively, with 14 bases between them. Germline CDR1 and CDR2: MNHEY and SMNVEV (reference sequence). The CDR3 totals 15 residues. The DNA for the CDR3 is TGTGCCAGCAGTTTATCCCAGGGCGGTTCTGATGGCTACACCTTC. It encodes CASSLSQGGSDGYTF.

This clonotype was recorded many times. The V and J genes are TRBV7-2 and TRBJ2-1; D is uncertain. The CDR3 totals 14 residues. Germline values: CDR1 SGHTA, CDR2 FQGNSA. The germline V and J ends were trimmed by 4 bases and 4 bases, with 11 bases remaining between them. The CDR3 DNA reads as TGTGCCAGCAGCTCGTCAACGGTATACAATGAGCAGTTCTTC. It encodes CASSSSTVYNEQFF. Based on the CDR3 plus reference TRBV7-2 and TRBJ2-1, the full variable domain is GAGVSQSPSNKVTEKGKDVELRCDPISGHTALYWYRQSLGQGLEFLIYFQGNSAPDKSGLPSDRFSAERTGGSVSTLTIQRTQQEDSAVYLCASSSSTVYNEQFFGPGTRLTVL.

This clonotype was detected only a few times. This rearrangement joins TRBV4-1 to TRBJ2-5, with 9 nucleotides matching TRBD2. Germline assignment: CDR1 MGHRA and CDR2 YSYEKL. CDR3 length equals 15 residues. J gave up 2 bases and V 4 bases, and 5 bases lay outside the gene matches. The chain's CDR3 is CASSPTTSGQETQYF. The CDR3 DNA sequence: TGCGCCAGCAGCCCAACGACTAGCGGACAAGAGACCCAGTACTTC.